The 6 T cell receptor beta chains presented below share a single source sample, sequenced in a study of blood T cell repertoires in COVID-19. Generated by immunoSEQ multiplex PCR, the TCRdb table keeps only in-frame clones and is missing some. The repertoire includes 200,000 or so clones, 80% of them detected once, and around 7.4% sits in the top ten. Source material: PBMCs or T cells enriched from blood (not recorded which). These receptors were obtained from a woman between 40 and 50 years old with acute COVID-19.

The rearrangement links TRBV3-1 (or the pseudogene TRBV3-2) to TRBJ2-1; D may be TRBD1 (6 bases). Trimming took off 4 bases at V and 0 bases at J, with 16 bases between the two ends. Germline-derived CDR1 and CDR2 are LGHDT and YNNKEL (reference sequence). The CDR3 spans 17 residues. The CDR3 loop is CASSLPGHSSSYNEQFF. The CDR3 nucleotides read TGTGCCAGCAGCCTTCCGGGACACTCCAGCTCCTACAATGAGCAGTTCTTC.

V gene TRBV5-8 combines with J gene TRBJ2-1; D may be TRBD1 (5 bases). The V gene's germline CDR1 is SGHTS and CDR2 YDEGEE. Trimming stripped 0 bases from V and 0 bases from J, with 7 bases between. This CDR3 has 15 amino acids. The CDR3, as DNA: TGTGCCAGCAGCTTGGACACAGGCTCCTACAATGAGCAGTTCTTC. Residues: CASSLDTGSYNEQFF.

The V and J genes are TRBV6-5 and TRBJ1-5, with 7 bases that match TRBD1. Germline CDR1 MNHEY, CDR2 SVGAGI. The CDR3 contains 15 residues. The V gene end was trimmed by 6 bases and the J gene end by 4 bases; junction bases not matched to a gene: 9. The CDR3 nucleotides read TGTGCCAGCAGACCTCAGGGGGTTTGGAATCAGCCCCAGCATTTT. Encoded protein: CASRPQGVWNQPQHF.

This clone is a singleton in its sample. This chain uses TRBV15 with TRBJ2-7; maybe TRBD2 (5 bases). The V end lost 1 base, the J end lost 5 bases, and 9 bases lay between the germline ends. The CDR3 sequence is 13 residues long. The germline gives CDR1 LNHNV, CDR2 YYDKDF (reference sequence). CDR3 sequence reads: CATSRAGNNEQYF. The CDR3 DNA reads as TGTGCCACCAGCAGAGCCGGGAATAACGAGCAGTACTTC.

The CDR3 nucleotides read TGTGCCAGCAGCCAAGACAAGCGGGGGAACACCGGGGAGCTGTTTTTT. Translating it yields CASSQDKRGNTGELFF. The rearrangement links TRBV4-2 to TRBJ2-2, with 7 positions matching TRBD2. Trimming removed 0 bases from V and 1 base from J; junction bases left unmatched: 2. CDR1 is LGHNA, CDR2 YNFKEQ, per germline. The CDR3 totals 16 residues.

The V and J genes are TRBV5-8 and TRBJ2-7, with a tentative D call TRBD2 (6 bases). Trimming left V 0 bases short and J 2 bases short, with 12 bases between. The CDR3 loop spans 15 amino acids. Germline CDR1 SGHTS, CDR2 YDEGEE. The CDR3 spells CASSLGLVRPYEQYF. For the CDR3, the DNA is TGTGCCAGCAGCTTGGGACTAGTCAGACCCTACGAGCAGTACTTC.